Presented here are 8 T cell receptor beta chains from one specimen sequenced in a study of T-cell reconstitution after alpha-beta-depleted transplantation in children. Preparation of the TCRbeta library used unique molecular identifiers. In TCRdb, the PCR reads were re-called with MiXCR into one record per CDR3 protein. The sample lists over 150,000 distinct CDR3 sequences, roughly 6.8% occurring once. Source: PBMCs from the stem cell graft donor, taken from the stem cell graft. The receptors originated from a human donor who donated a stem cell graft to a child with Wiskott-Aldrich syndrome.

This clonotype came up many times. The chain carries TRBV10-2 and TRBJ2-5; 12 bases line up with TRBD2. CDR3 size: 16 residues. The trim removed 6 bases at V and 5 bases at J, leaving 10 bases unmatched. Germline values: CDR1 WSHSY, CDR2 SAAADI. CDR3: CASRTPTSGSRETQYF. CDR3 bases: TGCGCCAGCAGGACCCCGACTAGCGGGAGCCGGGAGACCCAGTACTTC.

Here the CDR3 reads CASSLVLGGQGSEETQYF. Here the CDR3 DNA reads TGCGCCAGCAGCTTGGTCCTAGGGGGACAGGGCTCTGAAGAGACCCAGTACTTC. The chain combines TRBV5-1 with TRBJ2-5, with 9 nucleotides matching TRBD1. There are 18 residues in the CDR3. Germline values: CDR1 SGHRS, CDR2 YFSETQ. V shed 0 bases, J shed 3 bases, and the junction held 12 bases outside the gene matches.

This clonotype was detected ten times or more. The chain is built from TRBV20-1 and TRBJ1-2, with D possibly TRBD1 on 5 matching bases. The V gene lost 3 bases and the J gene lost 7 bases, with 18 bases spanning the gap. Germline assignment: CDR1 DFQATT and CDR2 SNEGSKA (reference sequence). The CDR3 loop spans 14 amino acids. DNA for the CDR3: TGCAGTGCTAGTTCAGGGTCTCCCGGTGGTGGCTACACCTTC. As protein: CSASSGSPGGGYTF.

This clonotype was recorded many times. The rearrangement joins TRBV4-3 to TRBJ2-1; possible D gene TRBD2, 5 bases. The CDR3 loop spans 12 amino acids. The V end lost 3 bases, the J end lost 7 bases, and 7 bases lay between the germline ends. The germline V gene has CDR1 LGHNA and CDR2 YSLEER. The CDR3 protein is CASSQPGNEQFF. The CDR3 coding sequence is TGCGCCAGCAGCCAGCCGGGGAATGAGCAGTTCTTC.

This clonotype appeared many times. The chain joins TRBV2 to TRBJ2-2; 12 bases line up with TRBD2. CDR3 length: 14 amino acids. The germline V gene has CDR1 SNHLY and CDR2 FYNNEI. The ends lost 7 bases at V and 6 bases at J; junction bases unmatched: 3. The CDR3 DNA reads as TGTGCCAGCATCCGACTAGCGGGGGCCGGGGAGCTGTTTTTT. Amino acid sequence: CASIRLAGAGELFF. The variable domain in full, completed from reference TRBV2 and TRBJ2-2, reads EPEVTQTPSHQVTQMGQEVILRCVPISNHLYFYWYRQILGQKVEFLVSFYNNEISEKSEIFDDQFSVERPDGSNFTLKIRSTKLEDSAMYFCASIRLAGAGELFFGEGSRLTVL.

This clonotype has a count of ten or more. This CDR3 is CASSLNTGGQETQYF. CDR3 nucleotide sequence: TGTGCCAGCAGCCTAAACACAGGGGGCCAAGAGACCCAGTACTTC. The rearrangement uses TRBV9 and TRBJ2-5; 8 positions agree with TRBD1. V shed 4 bases, J shed 1 base, and the junction held 6 bases outside the gene matches. CDR1 and CDR2 (germline): SGDLS, YYNGEE. CDR3 length equals 15 residues.

The chain joins TRBV7-2 to TRBJ2-5; D unresolved. Between the trimmed V and J ends, which lost 5 bases and 7 bases, there was a span of 11 bases. The CDR3 extends over 12 amino acids. CDR1 is SGHTA and CDR2 is FQGNSA in the germline V gene. The CDR3: CASSRALATQYF. The CDR3 DNA follows: TGTGCCAGCAGCCGTGCCCTTGCGACCCAGTACTTC. The entire variable domain, with the rest obtained from reference TRBV7-2 and TRBJ2-5, is as follows: GAGVSQSPSNKVTEKGKDVELRCDPISGHTALYWYRQSLGQGLEFLIYFQGNSAPDKSGLPSDRFSAERTGGSVSTLTIQRTQQEDSAVYLCASSRALATQYFGPGTRLLVL.

The chain joins TRBV7-9 to TRBJ1-5, with 9 bases lining up with TRBD1. The CDR3 runs 13 residues. Germline loops: CDR1 SEHNR, CDR2 FQNEAQ (reference sequence). The ends lost 8 bases at V and 5 bases at J; junction bases unmatched: 4. The CDR3 sequence is CASSRDRDQPQHF. Here the CDR3 DNA reads TGTGCCAGCTCTCGGGACAGGGATCAGCCCCAGCATTTT.